The 14 T cell receptor beta chains below were found in one sample sequenced in a study of cytomegalovirus exposure and HLA in healthy donors. Method: immunoSEQ multiplex PCR; TCRdb's copy keeps in-frame clones and lacks some. The sample has about 250,000 clones; roughly 84% are singletons. The sample comprised PBMCs. The origin of the receptors is a man between 18 and 29 years old in good health and CMV-seropositive.

On this clone itself: The same CDR3 also results from other DNA sequences found in this sample. J is TRBJ1-1 and V is TRBV5-1, with unresolved D. The CDR3 spans 13 residues. Germline CDR1 and CDR2: SGHRS and YFSETQ. V was pared by 0 bases and J by 3 bases, with 6 bases between. The CDR3 sequence is CASSLAGDTEAFF. The CDR3 nucleotides read TGCGCCAGCAGCTTGGCCGGGGACACTGAAGCTTTCTTT. Complete variable domain (other parts from reference TRBV5-1 and TRBJ1-1): KAGVTQTPRYLIKTRGQQVTLSCSPISGHRSVSWYQQTPGQGLQFLFEYFSETQRNKGNFPGRFSGRQFSNSRSEMNVSTLELGDSALYLCASSLAGDTEAFFGQGTRLTVV.

The rearrangement uses TRBV9 and TRBJ2-2, with 8 positions matching TRBD2. The CDR3 totals 17 residues. Unmatched junction bases numbered 9, after V lost 3 bases and J lost 2 bases. CDR1 SGDLS and CDR2 YYNGEE come from the germline V gene. CDR3 sequence (DNA): TGTGCCAGCAGCGCTGGAAGACTAGCGTTTAACACCGGGGAGCTGTTTTTT. It translates to CASSAGRLAFNTGELFF.

The J gene is TRBJ2-5, the V gene TRBV5-4; 9 bases fit TRBD2. CDR3 length equals 16 residues. Germline trimming cut 0 bases from V and 2 bases from J; bases unmatched to any gene: 5. CDR1 is SGHNT, CDR2 YYREEE, per germline (reference sequence). Written as DNA, the CDR3 is TGTGCCAGCAGCTTGGGACTAGCGGCTACGCAAGAGACCCAGTACTTC. This sequence encodes CASSLGLAATQETQYF.

V usage is TRBV30 and J usage is TRBJ1-1; 7 positions match TRBD1. The CDR3 totals 13 residues. Looked up from germline, CDR1 is GTSNPN and CDR2 is SVGIG (reference sequence). Trimming took 1 base from V and 1 from J; bases not matched to a gene: 0. DNA for the CDR3: TGTGCCTGGAGTGGGACAGGGAACACTGAAGCTTTCTTT. Amino acid sequence: CAWSGTGNTEAFF.

This chain links TRBV6-1 with TRBJ2-5, with D unresolved. The germline gives CDR1 MNHNS, CDR2 SASEGT. This CDR3 contains 16 residues. Deletions cut 2 bases from V and 5 bases from J, with 18 bases between. This CDR3 is CASSEYLYSPGETQYF. The CDR3 coding sequence is TGTGCCAGCAGTGAATACCTATACAGTCCCGGGGAGACCCAGTACTTC.

The chain uses TRBV27 and TRBJ2-1; 8 bases line up with TRBD2. This CDR3 spans 13 amino acids. Per germline, CDR1 MNHEY and CDR2 SMNVEV (reference sequence). V dropped 3 bases and J dropped 5; count of bases not matched to a gene: 0. In DNA, the CDR3 is TGTGCCAGCAGTTTTAGCGGGAACAATGAGCAGTTCTTC. Translating it yields CASSFSGNNEQFF.

The gene calls are TRBV27 and TRBJ1-5, with D perhaps TRBD1 (6 bases). Germline V gene sequence: CDR1 MNHEY, CDR2 SMNVEV (reference sequence). This CDR3 has 14 amino acids. With 5 bases removed from V and 6 bases from J, the gap between germline ends came to 14 bases. In nucleotides, the CDR3 is TGTGCCAGCAGTGAACAGGGAGGAGGTCAGCCCCAGCATTTT. It translates to CASSEQGGGQPQHF.

This chain uses TRBV7-9 with TRBJ2-7; TRBD1 aligns across 7 bases. With 4 bases clipped from V and 4 bases from J, the junction kept 10 bases outside the gene matches. The CDR3 length is 15 residues. Per germline, CDR1 SEHNR and CDR2 FQNEAQ (reference sequence). The CDR3 reads CASSSVKGQKYEQYF. The CDR3 coding sequence is TGTGCCAGCAGCTCAGTAAAGGGACAGAAGTACGAGCAGTACTTC.

This clone was seen only once. The chain links TRBV27 to TRBJ2-7; D may be TRBD1 (6 bases). This CDR3 has 13 amino acids. V was clipped by 5 bases and J by 4 bases, with 12 bases between them. CDR1 is MNHEY, CDR2 SMNVEV, per germline (reference sequence). The DNA of the CDR3 is TGTGCCAGCAGTGTGGGACATCTTTACGAGCAGTACTTC. It encodes CASSVGHLYEQYF.

The V gene is TRBV4-1, the J gene TRBJ1-5, with no clear D. The V end lost 4 bases, the J end lost 6 bases, and 16 bases lay between the germline ends. The CDR3 contains 15 residues. Germline loops: CDR1 MGHRA, CDR2 YSYEKL. This CDR3 reads CASSPNLEGFQPQHF. Written as DNA, the CDR3 is TGCGCCAGCAGCCCGAATCTGGAGGGATTTCAGCCCCAGCATTTT.

The J gene is TRBJ2-1, the V gene TRBV30; 9 bases agree with TRBD1. The V gene end was trimmed by 2 bases and the J gene end by 10 bases; junction bases not matched to a gene: 6. The CDR3 has 13 residues. The germline V gene has CDR1 GTSNPN and CDR2 SVGIG (reference sequence). The CDR3 is CAWSTGQGPEQFF. In nucleotides, the CDR3 is TGTGCCTGGAGTACGGGACAGGGACCGGAGCAGTTCTTC.

The genes are TRBV4-3 and TRBJ2-1; TRBD2 matches 7 bases. This CDR3 region has 18 residues. Germline values: CDR1 LGHNA, CDR2 YSLEER. The J segment lost 4 bases and the V segment lost 1 base, leaving 13 bases of the junction unmatched. CDR3: CASSQAWGEGRRYNEQFF. As DNA, the CDR3 is TGCGCCAGCAGCCAAGCTTGGGGGGAGGGCCGAAGGTACAATGAGCAGTTCTTC.

This clone has a single count. This sequence joins TRBV7-6 and TRBJ2-2; D ambiguous. Looked up from germline, CDR1 is SGHVS and CDR2 is FNYEAQ. V was trimmed by 2 bases and J by 6 bases, leaving 16 bases between them. The CDR3 contains 16 residues. The CDR3 bases are TGTGCCAGCAGCTTAACCTTGTTAGGCAGTGCCGGGGAGCTGTTTTTT. It translates to CASSLTLLGSAGELFF.

V is TRBV28 and J is TRBJ2-2; D gene uncertain. The V gene lost 5 bases and the J gene lost 3 bases, with 10 bases spanning the gap. Germline-derived CDR1 and CDR2 are MDHEN and SYDVKM. This CDR3 spans 14 amino acids. CDR3 region: CASSASTYTGELFF. The CDR3 DNA reads TGTGCCAGCAGTGCCAGCACCTACACCGGGGAGCTGTTTTTT.